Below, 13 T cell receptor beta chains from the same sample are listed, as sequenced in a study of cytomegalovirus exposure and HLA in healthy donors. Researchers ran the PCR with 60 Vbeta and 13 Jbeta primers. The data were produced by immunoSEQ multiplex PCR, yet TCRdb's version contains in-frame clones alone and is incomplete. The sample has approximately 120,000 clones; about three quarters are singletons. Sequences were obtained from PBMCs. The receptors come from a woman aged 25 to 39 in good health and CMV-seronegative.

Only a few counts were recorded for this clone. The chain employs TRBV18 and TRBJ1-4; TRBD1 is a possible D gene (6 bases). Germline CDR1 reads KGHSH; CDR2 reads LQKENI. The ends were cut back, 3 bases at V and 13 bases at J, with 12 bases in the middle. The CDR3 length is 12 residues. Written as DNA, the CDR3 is TGTGCCAGCTCACCCGGGGGCGGGGGACTGTTTTTT. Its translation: CASSPGGGGLFF.

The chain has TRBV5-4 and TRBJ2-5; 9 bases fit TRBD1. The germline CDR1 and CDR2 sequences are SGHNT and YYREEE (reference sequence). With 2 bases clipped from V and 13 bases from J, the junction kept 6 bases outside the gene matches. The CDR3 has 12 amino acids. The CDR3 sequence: CASSFLQGAGYF. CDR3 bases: TGTGCCAGCAGCTTCTTACAGGGGGCCGGGTACTTC. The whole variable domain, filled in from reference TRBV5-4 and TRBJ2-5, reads ETGVTQSPTHLIKTRGQQVTLRCSSQSGHNTVSWYQQALGQGPQFIFQYYREEENGRGNFPPRFSGLQFPNYSSELNVNALELDDSALYLCASSFLQGAGYFGPGTRLLVL.

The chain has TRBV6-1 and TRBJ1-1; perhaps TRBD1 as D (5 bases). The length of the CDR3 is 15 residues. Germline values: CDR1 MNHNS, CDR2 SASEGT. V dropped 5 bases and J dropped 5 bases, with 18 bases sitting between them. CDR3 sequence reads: CASSLQVPAGTEAFF. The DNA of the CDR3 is TGTGCCAGCAGTTTACAGGTACCGGCGGGGACTGAAGCTTTCTTT.

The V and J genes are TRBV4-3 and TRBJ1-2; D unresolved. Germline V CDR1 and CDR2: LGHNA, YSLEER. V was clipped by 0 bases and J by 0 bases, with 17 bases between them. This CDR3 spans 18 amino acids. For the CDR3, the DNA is TGCGCCAGCAGCCAAGATGCGGGCTCTGGGCCCACTAACTATGGCTACACCTTC. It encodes CASSQDAGSGPTNYGYTF.

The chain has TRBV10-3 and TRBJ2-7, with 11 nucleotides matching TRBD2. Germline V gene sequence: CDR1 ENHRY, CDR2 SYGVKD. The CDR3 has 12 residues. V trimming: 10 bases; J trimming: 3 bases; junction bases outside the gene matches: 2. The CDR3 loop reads CATTSGSYEQYF. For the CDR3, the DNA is TGTGCCACTACTAGCGGGAGCTACGAGCAGTACTTC.

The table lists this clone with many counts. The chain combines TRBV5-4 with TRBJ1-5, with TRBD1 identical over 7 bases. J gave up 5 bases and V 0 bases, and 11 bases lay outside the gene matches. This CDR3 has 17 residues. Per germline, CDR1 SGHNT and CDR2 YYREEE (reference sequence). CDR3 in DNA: TGTGCCAGCAGCTTGGACAGGGGAACATCTGAGTATCAGCCCCAGCATTTT. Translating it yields CASSLDRGTSEYQPQHF.

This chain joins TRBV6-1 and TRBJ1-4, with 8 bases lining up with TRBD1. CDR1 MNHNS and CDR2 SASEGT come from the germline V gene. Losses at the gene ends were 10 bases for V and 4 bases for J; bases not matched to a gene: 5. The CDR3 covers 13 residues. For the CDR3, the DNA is TGTGCCATTGGACAGGGATTTAATGAAAAACTGTTTTTT. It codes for CAIGQGFNEKLFF.

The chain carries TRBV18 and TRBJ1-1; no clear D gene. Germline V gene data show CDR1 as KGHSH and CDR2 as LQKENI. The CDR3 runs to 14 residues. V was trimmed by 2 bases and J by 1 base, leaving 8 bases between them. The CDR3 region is CASSPAVENTEAFF. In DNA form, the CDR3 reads TGTGCCAGCTCACCAGCAGTCGAGAACACTGAAGCTTTCTTT.

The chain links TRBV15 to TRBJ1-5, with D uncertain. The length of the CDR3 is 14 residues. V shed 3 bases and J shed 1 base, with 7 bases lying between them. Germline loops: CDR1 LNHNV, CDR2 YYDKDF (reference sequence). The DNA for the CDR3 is TGTGCCACCAGCAGTCTAGGCAGCAATCAGCCCCAGCATTTT. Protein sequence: CATSSLGSNQPQHF.

CDR3 coding DNA: TGTGCCACCAAGAACGCGCTAAGTGAGCAGTTCTTC. It codes for CATKNALSEQFF. V usage is TRBV19 and J usage is TRBJ2-1; no firm D call. V was cut by 10 bases and J by 9 bases, with 16 bases left in between. The germline CDR1 and CDR2 sequences are LNHDA and SQIVND (reference sequence). The CDR3 is 12 residues long.

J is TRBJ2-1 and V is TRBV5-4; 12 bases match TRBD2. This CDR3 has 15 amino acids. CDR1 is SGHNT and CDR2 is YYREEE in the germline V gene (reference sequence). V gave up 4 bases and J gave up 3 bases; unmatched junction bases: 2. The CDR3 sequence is CASSVLAGGYNEQFF. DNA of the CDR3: TGTGCCAGCAGCGTACTAGCGGGGGGCTACAATGAGCAGTTCTTC.

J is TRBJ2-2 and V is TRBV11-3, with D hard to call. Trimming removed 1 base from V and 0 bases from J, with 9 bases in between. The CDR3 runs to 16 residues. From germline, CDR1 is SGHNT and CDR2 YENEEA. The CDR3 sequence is CASSLVRTANTGELFF. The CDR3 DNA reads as TGTGCCAGCAGCTTAGTTCGTACAGCGAACACCGGGGAGCTGTTTTTT.

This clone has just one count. CDR3 in amino acids: CASSEVLGTTLYEQYF. The CDR3 DNA reads TGTGCCAGCAGTGAAGTTTTAGGGACTACCCTATACGAGCAGTACTTC. J is TRBJ2-5 and V is TRBV6-1; TRBD2 agrees at 7 bases. TRBJ2-7 matches the DNA end more closely, so the J call is doubtful. In germline, CDR1 is MNHNS, CDR2 SASEGT. The CDR3 loop spans 16 amino acids.